The T cell receptor (beta chain) under discussion was sequenced for a study of neoadjuvant anti-PD-1 for oral cavity cancer. Measured with immunoSEQ multiplex PCR; TCRdb has only the in-frame clones, and not every one. Here the sample spans 17,000 or so clones, roughly 78% being singletons. Losses at the gene ends were 1 base for V and 4 bases for J; bases not matched to a gene: 8. CDR1 and CDR2 (germline): MGHRA, YSYEKL. This CDR3 has 18 amino acids. This clonotype was sampled from a person aged 35-80 years with oral cavity squamous cell carcinoma. The sample was PBMCs, taken before nivolumab (anti-PD-1) treatment. The chain carries TRBV4-1 and TRBJ2-1; 12 nucleotides line up with TRBD2. The CDR3 DNA reads TGCGCCAGCAGCCAAGGGCGGGAAGGACTAGCGGGATACAATGAGCAGTTCTTC. The encoded protein is CASSQGREGLAGYNEQFF.